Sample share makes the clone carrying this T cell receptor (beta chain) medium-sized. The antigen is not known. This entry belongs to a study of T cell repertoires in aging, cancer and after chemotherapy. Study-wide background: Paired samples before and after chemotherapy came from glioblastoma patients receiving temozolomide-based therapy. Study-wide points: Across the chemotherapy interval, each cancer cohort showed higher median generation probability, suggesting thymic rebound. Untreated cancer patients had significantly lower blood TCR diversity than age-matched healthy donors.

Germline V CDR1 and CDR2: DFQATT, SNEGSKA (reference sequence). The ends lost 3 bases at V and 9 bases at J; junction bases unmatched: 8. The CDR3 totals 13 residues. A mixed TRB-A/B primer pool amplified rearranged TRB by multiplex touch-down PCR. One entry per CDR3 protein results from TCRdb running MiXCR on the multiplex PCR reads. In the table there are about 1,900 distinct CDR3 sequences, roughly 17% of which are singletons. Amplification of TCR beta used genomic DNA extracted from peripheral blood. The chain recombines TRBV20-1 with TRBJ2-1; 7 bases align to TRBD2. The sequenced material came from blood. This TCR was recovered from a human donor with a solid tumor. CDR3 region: CSARPPGRGEQFF. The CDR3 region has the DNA TGCAGTGCTAGGCCACCGGGGAGGGGTGAGCAGTTCTTC.